The 25 T cell receptor beta chains below were found in one sample sequenced in a study of shared clonotypes between healthy human individuals. The assay was immunoSEQ multiplex PCR, and TCRdb's table has in-frame clones only and misses some. The sample shows millions of clones, roughly 95% of them seen only once. Sequenced sample: naive CD4+ T cells sorted from blood. Subset of the sample: CD45RA+ positively selected. These receptor sequences come from a man aged 18 to 35 in good health.

V gene TRBV5-1 combines with J gene TRBJ1-1; D may be TRBD1 (5 bases). Germline V gene sequence: CDR1 SGHRS, CDR2 YFSETQ. The CDR3 consists of 14 residues. V was clipped by 4 bases and J by 1 base, with 11 bases between them. CDR3 region: CASSPVGGNTEAFF. The CDR3, as DNA: TGCGCCAGCAGCCCGGTCGGGGGGAACACTGAAGCTTTCTTT.

The chain carries TRBV4-3 and TRBJ1-1; D not resolved. The germline gives CDR1 LGHNA, CDR2 YSLEER. V was pared by 4 bases and J by 0 bases, with 9 bases between. The CDR3 is 14 residues long. This CDR3 reads CASSLLAMNTEAFF. Written as DNA, the CDR3 is TGCGCCAGCAGCCTCCTGGCCATGAACACTGAAGCTTTCTTT.

J is TRBJ1-1 and V is TRBV30; D unclear. Germline V gene data show CDR1 as GTSNPN and CDR2 as SVGIG (reference sequence). The CDR3 is made up of 13 amino acids. V gave up 0 bases and J gave up 1 base, with 6 bases separating them. CDR3 sequence: CAWSVSQNTEAFF. The CDR3 DNA is TGTGCCTGGAGTGTATCTCAGAACACTGAAGCTTTCTTT.

The gene calls are TRBV7-2 and TRBJ1-5; TRBD1 might be the D (6 bases). CDR3 length equals 15 residues. V lost 1 base and J 7 bases, leaving 14 bases between the germline ends. Germline V gene data show CDR1 as SGHTA and CDR2 as FQGNSA. The CDR3 sequence is CASSLEGHPGQPQHF. CDR3 bases: TGTGCCAGCAGCTTAGAGGGACACCCTGGACAGCCCCAGCATTTT.

The sample holds one count of this clone. This sample also contains other DNA sequences that code for the same CDR3. This chain uses TRBV2 with TRBJ2-2, with D hard to call. This CDR3 is built from 14 residues. Trimming took off 5 bases at V and 1 base at J, with 8 bases between the two ends. The germline V gene has CDR1 SNHLY and CDR2 FYNNEI. DNA of the CDR3: TGTGCCAGCAGTTCGGACCGGAACACCGGGGAGCTGTTTTTT. This translates into CASSSDRNTGELFF.

The chain uses TRBV13 and TRBJ2-7; 7 bases are shared with TRBD2. This CDR3 contains 14 residues. V shed 3 bases and J 4 bases; nucleotides not matched to a gene: 6. The germline V gene encodes CDR1 PRHDT and CDR2 FYEKMQ (reference sequence). In nucleotides, the CDR3 is TGTGCCAGCAGCTTCCGGACTAGTTTGTACGAGCAGTACTTC. Protein product: CASSFRTSLYEQYF.

The CDR3 DNA sequence: TGTGCCAGCAGCAAAGGGGGACAGGGGTATACCGGTGAGCAGTTCTTC. Translated, it gives CASSKGGQGYTGEQFF. The chain combines TRBV7-9 with TRBJ2-1; TRBD1 matches at 10 bases. Germline V gives CDR1 SEHNR, CDR2 FQNEAQ (reference sequence). V lost 5 bases to trimming and J lost 9 bases; unmatched junction nucleotides: 13. The CDR3 is 16 amino acids.

The chain is built from TRBV5-1 and TRBJ2-2; TRBD1 agrees at 9 bases. This CDR3 has 15 residues. V was clipped by 4 bases and J by 3 bases; unmatched bases: 4. Per germline, CDR1 SGHRS and CDR2 YFSETQ. The CDR3 reads CASSPGQGYTGELFF. The CDR3 nucleotides read TGCGCCAGCAGCCCGGGACAGGGTTACACCGGGGAGCTGTTTTTT.

As regards this clone: Possible read error: a much larger clone is one base away. V usage is TRBV7-9 and J usage is TRBJ2-2; TRBD1 matches at 11 bases. The germline V gene encodes CDR1 SEHNR and CDR2 FQNEAQ (reference sequence). The CDR3 is 14 residues long. The ends lost 6 bases at V and 4 bases at J; junction bases unmatched: 1. The CDR3 sequence is CASRGTGGTGELFF. The CDR3 bases are TGTGCCAGCAGGGGGACAGGGGGCACCGGGGAGCTGTTTTTT.

This clone has only one observation. The chain uses TRBV28 and TRBJ1-4, with D unclear. V lost 8 bases and J lost 3, with 10 bases in between. The germline gives CDR1 MDHEN, CDR2 SYDVKM. The CDR3 runs to 13 residues. The CDR3 protein is CASCRAANEKLFF. CDR3 sequence (DNA): TGTGCCAGCTGCCGGGCTGCTAATGAAAAACTGTTTTTT.

This clone was recorded only once. The gene calls are TRBV7-2 and TRBJ2-3; TRBD2 is a possible D gene (7 bases). CDR3 length: 15 amino acids. Germline V CDR1 and CDR2: SGHTA, FQGNSA. The germline V and J ends were trimmed by 2 bases and 6 bases, with 15 bases remaining between them. The chain's CDR3 is CASSLRGEGRDTQYF. The CDR3 bases are TGTGCCAGCAGCTTAAGGGGGGAGGGCCGCGATACGCAGTATTTT.

The J gene is TRBJ2-4, the V gene TRBV9; the match to TRBD2 covers 16 bases. The junction had 6 bases not matched to a gene; V was cut back by 0 bases and J by 3 bases. There are 19 residues in the CDR3. From germline, CDR1 is SGDLS and CDR2 YYNGEE. In DNA form, the CDR3 reads TGTGCCAGCAGCGTAGAGGGACTAGCGGGAGGGCCGGTCAAAAACATTCAGTACTTC. Its translation: CASSVEGLAGGPVKNIQYF.

CDR3 region: CATRGLGDTQYF. CDR3 sequence (DNA): TGTGCCACCAGGGGGCTGGGAGATACGCAGTATTTT. The chain combines TRBV15 with TRBJ2-3, with D maybe TRBD1 (5 bases). With 6 bases removed from V and 5 bases from J, the gap between germline ends came to 9 bases. Looked up from germline, CDR1 is LNHNV and CDR2 is YYDKDF (reference sequence). The CDR3 extends over 12 amino acids.

The rearrangement joins TRBV2 to TRBJ2-3, with 10 bases fitting TRBD2. The CDR3 length is 16 residues. The germline CDR1 and CDR2 sequences are SNHLY and FYNNEI. The V and J ends lost 3 bases and 4 bases, in that order; junction bases with no gene match: 7. The CDR3: CASSDWLAGVADTQYF. CDR3 DNA sequence: TGTGCCAGCAGTGATTGGCTAGCGGGAGTGGCAGATACGCAGTATTTT.

The V gene is TRBV14, the J gene TRBJ1-4; 7 nucleotides agree with TRBD1. There are 16 residues in the CDR3. Germline V CDR1 and CDR2: SGHDN, FVKESK. J gave up 5 bases and V 0 bases, and 6 bases lay outside the gene matches. CDR3 nucleotide sequence: TGTGCCAGCAGCCAAGATAGGGGACAGACAAATGAAAAACTGTTTTTT. The encoded protein is CASSQDRGQTNEKLFF.

The chain combines TRBV19 with TRBJ1-1; maybe TRBD1 (5 bases). V was clipped by 4 bases and J by 0 bases, with 12 bases between them. The CDR3 totals 15 residues. Germline CDR1 LNHDA, CDR2 SQIVND (reference sequence). This CDR3 is CASSTGLPMNTEAFF. The CDR3 DNA follows: TGTGCCAGTAGTACGGGACTTCCGATGAACACTGAAGCTTTCTTT.

CDR3 loop: CASTNKAGGWFF. The DNA for the CDR3 is TGTGCCAGCACCAACAAAGCGGGGGGGTGGTTCTTC. The chain links TRBV6-5 to TRBJ2-1; 10 nucleotides align to TRBD2. Germline V gene lookup returns CDR1 MNHEY and CDR2 SVGAGI. CDR3 size: 12 residues. J gave up 15 bases and V 7 bases, and 9 bases lay outside the gene matches.

The chain recombines TRBV5-4 with TRBJ1-1; D is unclear. Germline V lookup: CDR1 SGHNT, CDR2 YYREEE (reference sequence). Trimming left V 1 base short and J 2 bases short, with 9 bases between. The CDR3 sequence is 14 residues long. The CDR3 region has the DNA TGTGCCAGCAGCTTGTATCAGGTAAACACTGAAGCTTTCTTT. Its protein is CASSLYQVNTEAFF.

The chain's CDR3 is CASSRFRVFPFYEQYF. The CDR3 region has the DNA TGTGCCAGCAGCCGCTTCCGGGTCTTCCCGTTCTACGAGCAGTACTTC. This chain joins TRBV21-1 and TRBJ2-7; the table's D call, TRBD2, was not checked against the DNA. TRBV21-1 is shown as a pseudogene. This CDR3 region has 16 residues.

This rearrangement joins TRBV5-1 to TRBJ2-3; perhaps TRBD2 as D (6 bases). The germline gives CDR1 SGHRS, CDR2 YFSETQ. The CDR3 covers 14 residues. The V gene lost 1 base and the J gene lost 5 bases, with 11 bases spanning the gap. The CDR3 spells CASSLLDSGDTQYF. The CDR3 DNA is TGCGCCAGCAGCTTGCTGGATAGCGGAGATACGCAGTATTTT.

The chain couples TRBV4-3 to TRBJ2-2; no clear D. Trimming stripped 0 bases from V and 1 base from J, with 12 bases between. Germline V CDR1 and CDR2: LGHNA, YSLEER. This CDR3 comprises 17 residues. The CDR3 DNA reads as TGCGCCAGCAGCCAAGAACGGGCAGGTGGGAACACCGGGGAGCTGTTTTTT. This codes for CASSQERAGGNTGELFF.

This clone came up once. CDR3 nucleotides: TGTGCCAGCAGTGAATTAAGCGGGGGTGTAGATACGCAGTATTTT. Its protein is CASSELSGGVDTQYF. V gene TRBV25-1 combines with J gene TRBJ2-3; 8 bases fit TRBD2. There are 15 residues in the CDR3. Germline loops: CDR1 MGHDK, CDR2 SYGVNS. The ends lost 1 base at V and 5 bases at J; junction bases unmatched: 5.

J is TRBJ1-6 and V is TRBV5-1; possibly TRBD1 for D (6 bases). V lost 2 bases to trimming and J lost 7 bases, with 13 bases between them. Germline CDR1 SGHRS, CDR2 YFSETQ. CDR3 length: 15 residues. CDR3: CASSLNRDTNSPLHF. In DNA form, the CDR3 reads TGCGCCAGCAGCTTAAACCGGGACACGAATTCACCCCTCCACTTT. Together with reference TRBV5-1 and TRBJ1-6, the CDR3 gives the full variable domain: KAGVTQTPRYLIKTRGQQVTLSCSPISGHRSVSWYQQTPGQGLQFLFEYFSETQRNKGNFPGRFSGRQFSNSRSEMNVSTLELGDSALYLCASSLNRDTNSPLHFGNGTRLTVT.

The chain couples TRBV27 to TRBJ2-1; 9 nucleotides agree with TRBD1. V dropped 6 bases and J dropped 6; count of bases not matched to a gene: 9. CDR1 is MNHEY, CDR2 SMNVEV, per germline (reference sequence). This CDR3 is built from 15 residues. The CDR3 region has the DNA TGTGCCAGCAGCCTGACAGGGGGTCTTCTCAATGAGCAGTTCTTC. Translating gives CASSLTGGLLNEQFF.

The chain uses TRBV7-3 and TRBJ1-2; 7 nucleotides match TRBD1. Germline values: CDR1 SGHTA, CDR2 FQGTGA. The CDR3 contains 13 residues. V shed 0 bases, J shed 8 bases, and the junction held 3 bases outside the gene matches. CDR3 sequence reads: CASSLTRQGGYTF. The CDR3 DNA reads as TGTGCCAGCAGCTTAACGAGACAGGGAGGCTACACCTTC. The variable domain in full, completed from reference TRBV7-3 and TRBJ1-2, reads GAGVSQTPSNKVTEKGKYVELRCDPISGHTALYWYRQSLGQGPEFLIYFQGTGAADDSGLPNDRFFAVRPEGSVSTLKIQRTERGDSAVYLCASSLTRQGGYTFGSGTRLTVV.